The 32 T cell receptor beta chains below all came from one sample that was sequenced in a study of blood T cell repertoires in COVID-19. Method: immunoSEQ multiplex PCR; TCRdb's copy keeps in-frame clones and lacks some. The data hold about 36,000 clones, with around 74% observed a single time. The material sequenced was peripheral blood. Receptor source: a man aged 65-85 years with COVID-19, enrolled during active disease.

Points on this clone: The sample carries other DNA sequences with the same CDR3. This sequence joins TRBV18 and TRBJ2-1, with TRBD2 identical over 8 bases. The CDR3 consists of 16 residues. Germline V gene lookup returns CDR1 KGHSH and CDR2 LQKENI. V lost 0 bases to trimming and J lost 8 bases; unmatched junction nucleotides: 9. This CDR3 reads CASSPPTGGSGDEQFF. For the CDR3, the DNA is TGTGCCAGCTCACCACCGACGGGAGGGAGTGGCGATGAGCAGTTCTTC. Variable domain in full (rest from reference TRBV18 and TRBJ2-1): NAGVMQNPRHLVRRRGQEARLRCSPMKGHSHVYWYRQLPEEGLKFMVYLQKENIIDESGMPKERFSAEFPKEGPSILRIQQVVRGDSAAYFCASSPPTGGSGDEQFFGPGTRLTVL.

This clone was detected only a few times. The chain recombines TRBV19 with TRBJ2-2; TRBD1 matches 9 bases. The CDR3 sequence is 17 residues long. CDR1 and CDR2 from the germline V gene are LNHDA and SQIVND (reference sequence). The V gene end was trimmed by 6 bases and the J gene end by 1 base; junction bases not matched to a gene: 9. Here the CDR3 DNA reads TGTGCCAGTAGCCCTACAGGGGGCCTTCTGAACACCGGGGAGCTGTTTTTT. This sequence encodes CASSPTGGLLNTGELFF.

This clone came up once. V usage is TRBV11-1 and J usage is TRBJ2-2, with D tentatively TRBD2 (5 bases). This CDR3 contains 13 residues. The germline CDR1 and CDR2 sequences are SGHAT and FQDESV (reference sequence). V was cut by 5 bases and J by 6 bases, with 10 bases left in between. Written as DNA, the CDR3 is TGTGCCAGCAGCCCGGGGTTTTCCGGGGAGCTGTTTTTT. Protein product: CASSPGFSGELFF.

V usage is TRBV6-1 and J usage is TRBJ2-2; the match to TRBD2 covers 10 bases. Per the germline V gene, CDR1 is MNHNS and CDR2 is SASEGT. The J segment lost 6 bases and the V segment lost 2 bases, leaving 3 bases of the junction unmatched. The CDR3 has 15 residues. CDR3 in DNA: TGTGCCAGCAGTGAACGAGCGGGGGGGCCCGGGGAGCTGTTTTTT. Protein product: CASSERAGGPGELFF.

The CDR3 DNA follows: TGTGCCAGCAGGGGGGACAGCCTTAATTCACCCCTCCACTTT. Translated: CASRGDSLNSPLHF. The chain couples TRBV2 to TRBJ1-6; the match to TRBD1 covers 7 bases. V was pared by 6 bases and J by 6 bases, with 5 bases of the junction left unmatched. This CDR3 is built from 14 residues. CDR1 and CDR2 from the germline V gene are SNHLY and FYNNEI.

This clone showed up just a few times. Other DNA sequences of this sample code for an identical CDR3. The genes are TRBV27 and TRBJ1-5; D is uncertain. CDR3 length: 13 residues. The V end was cut by 4 bases, the J end by 2 bases, with 6 bases between. Germline CDR1 and CDR2: MNHEY and SMNVEV (reference sequence). The CDR3 here is CASSSGGNQPQHF. The CDR3 DNA follows: TGTGCCAGCAGTTCGGGAGGCAATCAGCCCCAGCATTTT.

This chain links TRBV2 with TRBJ2-7, with D possibly matching TRBD2 (5 bases). Germline lookup yields CDR1 SNHLY and CDR2 FYNNEI. Trimming shortened V by 4 bases and J by 13 bases, and 17 bases separated the two germline ends. The CDR3 extends over 12 amino acids. The chain's CDR3 is CASSGLPGTRYF. The CDR3 DNA is TGTGCCAGCAGTGGCCTCCCGGGAACGCGATACTTC.

V and J are TRBV13 and TRBJ2-3, with D possibly being TRBD1 (5 bases). Germline-derived CDR1 and CDR2 are PRHDT and FYEKMQ (reference sequence). The CDR3 loop spans 14 amino acids. Trimming pared 3 bases from V and 4 bases from J, leaving 11 bases between. For the CDR3, the DNA is TGTGCCAGCAGCTTGGTAGGGGCCCCAGATACGCAGTATTTT. Protein: CASSLVGAPDTQYF.

The rearrangement links TRBV3-1 (or the pseudogene TRBV3-2) to TRBJ1-3; maybe TRBD1 (5 bases). This CDR3 is built from 16 residues. V gave up 0 bases and J gave up 3 bases, with 12 bases separating them. CDR1 and CDR2 from the germline V gene are LGHDT and YNNKEL (reference sequence). The CDR3 protein is CASSQDLAGFGNTIYF. The CDR3 DNA reads TGTGCCAGCAGCCAAGATTTAGCAGGGTTTGGAAACACCATATATTTT.

The chain uses TRBV2 and TRBJ1-2, with a tentative D call TRBD1 (6 bases). Germline CDR1 SNHLY, CDR2 FYNNEI. The CDR3 has 13 amino acids. The V gene lost 7 bases and the J gene lost 7 bases, with 16 bases spanning the gap. For the CDR3, the DNA is TGTGCCAGCAAGTGGGGGCGCGAGGGTGGCTACACCTTC. Its protein product is CASKWGREGGYTF.

The rearrangement joins TRBV5-1 to TRBJ2-5, with D perhaps matching TRBD2 (7 bases). Between the trimmed V and J ends, which lost 2 bases and 5 bases, there was a span of 10 bases. The CDR3 is 13 amino acids. The germline CDR1 and CDR2 sequences are SGHRS and YFSETQ. As DNA, the CDR3 is TGCGCCAGCAGCTTAGGGGGGGTCGAGACCCAGTACTTC. Encoded protein: CASSLGGVETQYF.

The V gene is TRBV10-3, the J gene TRBJ2-4, with a weak D call TRBD2 (6 bases). CDR1 is ENHRY, CDR2 SYGVKD, per germline. CDR3 length: 15 residues. V lost 2 bases and J lost 1, with 9 bases in between. The CDR3 DNA reads as TGTGCCATCAGTGAGCCCCGGGGGGCCAAAAACATTCAGTACTTC. Protein product: CAISEPRGAKNIQYF.

The table lists this clone with a few counts. V and J are TRBV7-9 and TRBJ1-5; D remains unclear. Germline CDR1 SEHNR, CDR2 FQNEAQ (reference sequence). V dropped 3 bases and J dropped 0 bases, with 6 bases sitting between them. The CDR3 runs to 14 residues. CDR3 sequence (DNA): TGTGCCAGCAGCTTTGCAGATAGCAATCAGCCCCAGCATTTT. Its protein product is CASSFADSNQPQHF.

This clone has more than one count but fewer than ten. The chain links TRBV7-2 to TRBJ1-1, with a tentative D call TRBD1 (5 bases). The length of the CDR3 is 13 residues. V lost 1 base and J lost 5, with 8 bases in between. The germline V gene encodes CDR1 SGHTA and CDR2 FQGNSA. The CDR3 DNA is TGTGCCAGCAGCTTAGACAGGTCGACTGAAGCTTTCTTT. It is translated as CASSLDRSTEAFF.

V gene TRBV7-3 combines with J gene TRBJ2-5, with 11 bases matching TRBD2. Trimming at V came to 5 bases and at J to 5 bases, leaving 10 bases not matched to a gene. Germline V lookup: CDR1 SGHTA, CDR2 FQGTGA. The length of the CDR3 is 16 residues. The CDR3 reads CASSIHSGGASETQYF. DNA of the CDR3: TGTGCCAGCAGCATCCATAGCGGGGGGGCGAGTGAGACCCAGTACTTC.

This clone was recorded a few times. The V gene is TRBV5-1, the J gene TRBJ2-2; tentative D call: TRBD2 (5 bases). Germline CDR1 and CDR2: SGHRS and YFSETQ. CDR3 length: 14 amino acids. V lost 5 bases to trimming and J lost 3 bases, with 11 bases between them. In DNA, the CDR3 is TGCGCCAGCAGTTCGAGGCGGGACACCGGGGAGCTGTTTTTT. Translated, it gives CASSSRRDTGELFF.

The chain links TRBV3-1 (or the pseudogene TRBV3-2) to TRBJ2-7; TRBD1 is a possible D gene (6 bases). CDR3 length: 14 residues. Per germline, CDR1 LGHDT and CDR2 YNNKEL (reference sequence). V lost 4 bases, J lost 0 bases, and 10 bases lay in between. The CDR3 spells CASSPGHLSYEQYF. The CDR3 DNA reads TGTGCCAGCAGCCCGGGACACCTCTCCTACGAGCAGTACTTC.

The chain recombines TRBV7-2 with TRBJ2-7; D unclear. The V end was cut by 4 bases, the J end by 5 bases, with 6 bases between. Germline assignment: CDR1 SGHTA and CDR2 FQGNSA. The CDR3 has 11 amino acids. CDR3 nucleotide sequence: TGTGCCAGCAGCTCGTATCACGAGCAGTACTTC. Residues: CASSSYHEQYF.

The DNA of the CDR3 is TGTGCCAGCAGCTTCGCGGGGGGCCCGGGCACCGGGGAGCTGTTTTTT. It translates to CASSFAGGPGTGELFF. The chain is built from TRBV7-3 and TRBJ2-2, with 8 bases lining up with TRBD2. Germline-derived CDR1 and CDR2 are SGHTA and FQGTGA. The CDR3 runs 16 residues. V dropped 3 bases and J dropped 4; count of bases not matched to a gene: 7.

The chain uses TRBV15 and TRBJ1-2; D perhaps matches TRBD1 (5 bases). The CDR3 extends over 13 amino acids. Deletions cut 1 base from V and 5 bases from J, with 8 bases between. CDR1 is LNHNV and CDR2 is YYDKDF in the germline V gene (reference sequence). CDR3 bases: TGTGCCACCAGCAGAGCGGGGGGTTATGGCTACACCTTC. It is translated as CATSRAGGYGYTF.

The chain combines TRBV6-5 with TRBJ1-1; no definite D call. V was pared by 7 bases and J by 6 bases, with 15 bases between. The germline gives CDR1 MNHEY, CDR2 SVGAGI. There are 13 residues in the CDR3. CDR3 DNA: TGTGCCAGCACCCCAGTTGGCTTGGCTGAAGCTTTCTTT. Protein: CASTPVGLAEAFF.

This sequence joins TRBV6-5 and TRBJ1-5, with 9 bases lining up with TRBD1. This CDR3 comprises 14 residues. Germline values: CDR1 MNHEY, CDR2 SVGAGI. V was pared by 8 bases and J by 5 bases, with 7 bases of the junction left unmatched. The CDR3 coding sequence is TGTGCCAGCTGCCCCGGGACAGGGTATCAGCCCCAGCATTTT. Protein product: CASCPGTGYQPQHF.

J is TRBJ2-2 and V is TRBV5-1; 10 bases are shared with TRBD2. Trimming took 3 bases from V and 4 from J; bases not matched to a gene: 12. CDR1 is SGHRS and CDR2 is YFSETQ in the germline V gene. CDR3 size: 18 residues. CDR3 protein: CASSSLSGREFGTGELFF. CDR3 coding DNA: TGCGCCAGCAGCTCCCTCAGCGGGAGGGAATTCGGCACCGGGGAGCTGTTTTTT.

The rearrangement links TRBV15 to TRBJ2-7; D is unclear. Per germline, CDR1 LNHNV and CDR2 YYDKDF (reference sequence). V lost 2 bases to trimming and J lost 4 bases, with 9 bases between them. This CDR3 is built from 13 residues. The CDR3 DNA reads as TGTGCCACCAGCAGACCTGACACGTACGAGCAGTACTTC. It is translated as CATSRPDTYEQYF. Combining the CDR3 with reference TRBV15 and TRBJ2-7 gives the whole variable domain DAMVIQNPRYQVTQFGKPVTLSCSQTLNHNVMYWYQQKSSQAPKLLFHYYDKDFNNEADTPDNFQSRRPNTSFCFLDIRSPGLGDTAMYLCATSRPDTYEQYFGPGTRLTVT.

V usage is TRBV28 and J usage is TRBJ2-7; tentative D call: TRBD1 (5 bases). Germline CDR1 MDHEN, CDR2 SYDVKM. This CDR3 is built from 12 residues. Trimming removed 7 bases at V and 6 bases at J, with 13 bases between. This CDR3 is CASTAAQGEQYF. In nucleotides, the CDR3 is TGTGCCAGCACCGCGGCCCAGGGCGAGCAGTACTTC.

V gene TRBV7-2 combines with J gene TRBJ1-5, with unresolved D. Trimming removed 7 bases from V and 0 bases from J, with 10 bases in between. The CDR3 is 14 amino acids. Per germline, CDR1 SGHTA and CDR2 FQGNSA. CDR3 protein: CASTKPSSNQPQHF. CDR3 nucleotide sequence: TGTGCCAGCACAAAGCCCTCTAGCAATCAGCCCCAGCATTTT.

The rearrangement joins TRBV30 to TRBJ2-7; weak D call: TRBD1 (6 bases). The V end lost 0 bases, the J end lost 4 bases, and 16 bases lay between the germline ends. Germline CDR1 is GTSNPN and CDR2 is SVGIG (reference sequence). CDR3 size: 15 residues. This chain's CDR3 is CAWSVLLDRDYEQYF. CDR3 nucleotide sequence: TGTGCCTGGAGTGTTCTCCTGGACAGAGATTACGAGCAGTACTTC.

V is TRBV18 and J is TRBJ1-3; TRBD1 is a possible D gene (5 bases). Per germline, CDR1 KGHSH and CDR2 LQKENI. The CDR3 spans 16 residues. V was clipped by 6 bases and J by 0 bases, with 15 bases between them. The CDR3 nucleotides are TGTGCCAGCTCGCTCAATGGAGGGGACTCTGGAAACACCATATATTTT. It translates to CASSLNGGDSGNTIYF.

The table lists this clone with a few counts. V gene TRBV18 combines with J gene TRBJ1-5; D may be TRBD1 (6 bases). V was pared by 2 bases and J by 4 bases, with 12 bases between. Looked up from germline, CDR1 is KGHSH and CDR2 is LQKENI. CDR3 length: 15 residues. The CDR3 here is CASSPGGAWNQPQHF. The CDR3 region has the DNA TGTGCCAGCTCACCAGGGGGGGCTTGGAATCAGCCCCAGCATTTT. Variable domain in full (rest from reference TRBV18 and TRBJ1-5): NAGVMQNPRHLVRRRGQEARLRCSPMKGHSHVYWYRQLPEEGLKFMVYLQKENIIDESGMPKERFSAEFPKEGPSILRIQQVVRGDSAAYFCASSPGGAWNQPQHFGDGTRLSIL.

This chain uses TRBV19 with TRBJ2-3; 7 bases are shared with TRBD2. The CDR3 has 16 residues. The V and J ends lost 7 bases and 2 bases, in that order; junction bases with no gene match: 12. The germline gives CDR1 LNHDA, CDR2 SQIVND (reference sequence). The CDR3 loop is CASKPYGGLITDTQYF. CDR3 DNA sequence: TGTGCCAGTAAACCCTACGGGGGACTAATCACAGATACGCAGTATTTT.

This chain uses TRBV6-5 with TRBJ2-3; a possible D gene is TRBD2 (6 bases). The V end was cut by 7 bases, the J end by 1 base, with 15 bases between. Germline CDR1 reads MNHEY; CDR2 reads SVGAGI. The CDR3 has 15 residues. This CDR3 reads CASKVSGARTDTQYF. CDR3 coding DNA: TGTGCCAGCAAAGTTAGCGGAGCCCGCACAGATACGCAGTATTTT.

This clone was seen only a few times. This chain links TRBV24-1 with TRBJ2-2, with 9 bases lining up with TRBD2. Germline V gene data show CDR1 as KGHDR and CDR2 as SFDVKD. With V trimmed by 3 bases and J by 1 base, 5 bases remained unmatched. The CDR3 runs 17 residues. CDR3 in amino acids: CATSDNAGGRNTGELFF. The CDR3 nucleotides read TGTGCCACCAGTGATAACGCGGGGGGGCGGAACACCGGGGAGCTGTTTTTT.